This section outlines one T cell receptor beta chain sequence together with its context. Some clones are missing from TCRdb's copy, which holds only in-frame ones; the method was immunoSEQ multiplex PCR. The sample includes about 300,000 clones, around nine tenths of them seen just once. The data belong to a study of blood T cell repertoires in COVID-19. Trimming took off 0 bases at V and 10 bases at J, with 8 bases between the two ends. Germline V gene sequence: CDR1 SGHRS, CDR2 YFSETQ. The CDR3 extends over 12 amino acids. Sequencing was performed on PBMCs or T cells enriched from blood (not recorded which). V gene TRBV5-1 combines with J gene TRBJ2-1, with TRBD1 as a possible D gene (5 bases). This clonotype was obtained from a woman under 30 who had recovered from COVID-19. The CDR3 DNA reads TGCGCCAGCAGCTTGGGACAGAACGAGCAGTTCTTC. As protein: CASSLGQNEQFF.